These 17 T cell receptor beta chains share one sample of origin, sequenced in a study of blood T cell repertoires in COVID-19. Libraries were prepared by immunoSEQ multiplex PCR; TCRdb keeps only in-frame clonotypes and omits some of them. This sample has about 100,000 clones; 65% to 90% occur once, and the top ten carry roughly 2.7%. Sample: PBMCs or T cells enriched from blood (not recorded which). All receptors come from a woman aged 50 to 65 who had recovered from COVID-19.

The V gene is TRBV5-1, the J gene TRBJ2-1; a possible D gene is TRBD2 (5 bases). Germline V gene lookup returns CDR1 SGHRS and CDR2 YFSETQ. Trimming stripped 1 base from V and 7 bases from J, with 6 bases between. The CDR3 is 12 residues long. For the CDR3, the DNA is TGCGCCAGCAGCTTGTCGGGGAATGAGCAGTTCTTC. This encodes CASSLSGNEQFF.

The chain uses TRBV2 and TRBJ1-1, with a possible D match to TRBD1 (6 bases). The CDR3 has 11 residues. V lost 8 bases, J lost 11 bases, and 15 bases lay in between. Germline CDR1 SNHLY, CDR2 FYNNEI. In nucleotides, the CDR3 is TGTGCCAGCGGGGGCCTGACCGTGGCTTTCTTT. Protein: CASGGLTVAFF.

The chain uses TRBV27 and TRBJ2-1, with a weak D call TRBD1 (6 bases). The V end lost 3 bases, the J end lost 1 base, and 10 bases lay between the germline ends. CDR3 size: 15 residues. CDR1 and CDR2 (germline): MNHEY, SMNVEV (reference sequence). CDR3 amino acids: CASSLVQGSYNEQFF. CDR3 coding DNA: TGTGCCAGCAGTTTGGTACAGGGTTCCTACAATGAGCAGTTCTTC.

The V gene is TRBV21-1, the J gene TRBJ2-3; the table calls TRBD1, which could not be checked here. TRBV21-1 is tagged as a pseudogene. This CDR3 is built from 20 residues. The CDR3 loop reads CASPGTGGLSGGSRTDTQYF. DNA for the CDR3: TGTGCCAGTCCTGGGACAGGCGGGTTGTCGGGCGGGAGCAGGACAGATACGCAGTATTTT.

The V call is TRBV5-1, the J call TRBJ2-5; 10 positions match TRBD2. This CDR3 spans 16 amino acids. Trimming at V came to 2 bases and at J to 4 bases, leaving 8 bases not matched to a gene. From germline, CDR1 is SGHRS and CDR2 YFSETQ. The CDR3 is CASSFGGLAGGETQYF. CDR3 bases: TGCGCCAGCAGCTTTGGAGGGTTAGCGGGAGGAGAGACCCAGTACTTC.

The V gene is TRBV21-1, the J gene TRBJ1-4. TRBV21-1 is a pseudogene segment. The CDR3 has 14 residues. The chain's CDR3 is CASSKVWGEEKLFF. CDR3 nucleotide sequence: TGTGCCAGCAGCAAAGTGTGGGGGGAGGAAAAACTGTTTTTT.

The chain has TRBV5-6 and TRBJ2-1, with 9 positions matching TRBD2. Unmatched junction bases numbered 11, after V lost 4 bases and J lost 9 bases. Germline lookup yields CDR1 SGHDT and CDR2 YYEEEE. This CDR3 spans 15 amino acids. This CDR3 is CASSIPGTSSSEQFF. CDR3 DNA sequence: TGTGCCAGCAGCATACCCGGGACTAGCTCCTCTGAGCAGTTCTTC.

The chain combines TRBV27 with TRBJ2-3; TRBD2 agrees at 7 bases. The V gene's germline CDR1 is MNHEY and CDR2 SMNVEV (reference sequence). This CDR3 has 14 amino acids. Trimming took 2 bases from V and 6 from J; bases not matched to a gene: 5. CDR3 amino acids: CASSLQLGGDTQYF. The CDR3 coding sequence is TGTGCCAGCAGTTTACAATTGGGGGGGGATACGCAGTATTTT.

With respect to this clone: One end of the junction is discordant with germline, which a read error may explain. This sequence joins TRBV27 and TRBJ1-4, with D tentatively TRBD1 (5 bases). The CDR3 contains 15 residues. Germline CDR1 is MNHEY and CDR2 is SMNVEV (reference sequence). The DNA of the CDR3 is TGTGCCAGCAGGTTATGGTTGGGGGGTGGTGAAAAACTGTTTTTT. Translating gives CASRLWLGGGEKLFF.

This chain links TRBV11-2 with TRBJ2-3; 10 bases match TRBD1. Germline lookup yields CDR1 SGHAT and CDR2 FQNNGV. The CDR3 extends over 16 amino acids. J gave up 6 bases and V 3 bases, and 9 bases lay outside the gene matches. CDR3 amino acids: CASSLRTGGSLDTQYF. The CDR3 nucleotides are TGTGCCAGCAGCTTGAGGACAGGGGGGAGTTTGGATACGCAGTATTTT.

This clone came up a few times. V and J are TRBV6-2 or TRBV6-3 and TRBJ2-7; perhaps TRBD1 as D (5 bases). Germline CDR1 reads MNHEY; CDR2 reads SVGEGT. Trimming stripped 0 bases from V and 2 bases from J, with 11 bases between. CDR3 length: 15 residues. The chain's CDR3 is CASSYSMDIAYEQYF. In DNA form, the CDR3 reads TGTGCCAGCAGTTACTCTATGGACATTGCCTACGAGCAGTACTTC.

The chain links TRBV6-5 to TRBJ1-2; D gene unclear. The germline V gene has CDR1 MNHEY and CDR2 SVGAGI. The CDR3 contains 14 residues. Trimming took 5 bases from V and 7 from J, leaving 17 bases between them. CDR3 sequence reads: CASSRGVTPIGYTF. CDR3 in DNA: TGTGCCAGCAGTAGAGGAGTTACGCCGATTGGCTACACCTTC.

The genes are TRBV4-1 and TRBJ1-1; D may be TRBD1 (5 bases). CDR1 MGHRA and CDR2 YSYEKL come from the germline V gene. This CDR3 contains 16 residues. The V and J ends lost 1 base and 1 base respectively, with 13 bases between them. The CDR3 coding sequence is TGCGCCAGCAGCCAAGGGGGAGGGGTAGGGAACACTGAAGCTTTCTTT. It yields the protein CASSQGGGVGNTEAFF.

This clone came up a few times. The CDR3 is CASSFPQGANIQYF. CDR3 sequence (DNA): TGTGCCAGCAGTTTTCCGCAGGGGGCGAACATTCAGTACTTC. The rearrangement uses TRBV28 and TRBJ2-4, with TRBD1 matching 8 bases. The ends lost 3 bases at V and 7 bases at J; junction bases unmatched: 5. CDR3 size: 14 residues. In germline, CDR1 is MDHEN, CDR2 SYDVKM.

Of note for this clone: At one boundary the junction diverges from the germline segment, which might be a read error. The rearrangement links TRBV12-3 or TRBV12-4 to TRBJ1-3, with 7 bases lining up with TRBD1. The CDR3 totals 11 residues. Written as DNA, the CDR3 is TGTGCCAGCAGTTTAAGACAGGGCAGGGCTTTT. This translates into CASSLRQGRAF.

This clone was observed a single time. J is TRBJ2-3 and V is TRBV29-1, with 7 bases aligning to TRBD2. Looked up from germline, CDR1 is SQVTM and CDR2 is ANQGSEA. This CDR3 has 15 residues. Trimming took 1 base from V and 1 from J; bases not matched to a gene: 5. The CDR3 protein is CSVEGTLAGTDTQYF. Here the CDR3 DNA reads TGCAGCGTTGAAGGTACCCTAGCGGGCACAGATACGCAGTATTTT.

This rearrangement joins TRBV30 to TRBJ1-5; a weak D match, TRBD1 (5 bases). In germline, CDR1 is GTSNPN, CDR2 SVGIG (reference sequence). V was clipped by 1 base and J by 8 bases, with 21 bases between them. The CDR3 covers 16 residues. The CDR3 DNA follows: TGTGCCTGGAGTGGAATTGGATATAGTGAAGGGGAGCCCCAGCATTTT. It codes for CAWSGIGYSEGEPQHF.